This T cell receptor beta chain comes out of a study of blood T cell repertoires in COVID-19 (dated by TCRdb to the early 2020s). About the full investigation: Collaborator samples came from the United States, Italy and Spain and covered acute and convalescent phases of COVID-19. The material from the prospective study consisted of cDNA or gDNA derived from T cells, B-cell-depleted T cells, or PBMCs. Deeply sampled blood TCRbeta repertoires from subjects exposed to, actively infected with, or recovered from COVID-19 were included in the dataset. A freely available public database, intended as a resource for researchers studying the immune response to SARS-CoV-2, is where the repertoires were released. The samples were drawn from the first 160 participants of the ongoing ImmuneRACE study and from 1,254 subjects provided by 6 global collaborators. Sample metadata almost always included a de-identified subject ID, COVID-19 status, age in years and sex. Where HLA class I and class II types were available, the types were taken from metadata supplied by the sample provider, not from assay-based typing.

As regards this clone: The specificity of this receptor is unknown. Per-nucleotide qualities are absent, and no much larger clonotype sits a single base away.

V is pared back by 1 base and J by 11 bases, with 14 bases lying between the germline termini. Taken from the germline V gene, the CDR1 and CDR2 loops are SGHTA and FQGTGA. Spanning cysteine to phenylalanine, the CDR3 consists of 13 amino acids. The read is trimmed to its CDR3 DNA, 39 bases read in frame from base 1. Overall study results and their limits: The amount of clinical and demographic metadata varied by source and participant and was provided uncurated.

The immunoSEQ Assay, a bias-controlled multiplex PCR, was used to amplify TCRbeta CDR3 regions from genomic DNA. For the original study's pipeline: Within the assay, amplification of reference gene primers was used to estimate how many nucleated cells each sample contained. Sequence reads were collapsed and filtered to measure the absolute abundance of every unique TCRbeta CDR3 rearrangement. Productive Simpson clonality was computed per sample as the square root of Simpson's diversity index over productive rearrangements. TCRdb mirrors the immuneACCESS table, restricted to in-frame sequences. Some clones are absent from its copies; in checked studies, under half trace to an unresolved V gene, and the reason for the others is unknown. That table furnishes V, J and clone size, whereas the DNA furnished D and trimming. A total of fewer than 400,000 clones appear in this sample, around 87% of them only once. The top ten hold 3% of the sample.

The collaborating institutions used their own protocols to collect whole blood in K2EDTA tubes. For TCRbeta analysis, collaborators shipped samples in one of three forms: frozen whole blood, isolated PBMCs, or DNA extracted from either of those sample types. The chain uses TRBV7-3 and TRBJ1-1; the D gene identity is not certain. The source of this sequence is a human donor in a cohort sampled during active COVID-19. The material sequenced was peripheral blood. The CDR3 protein is CASSLRAGVKAFF. The DNA sequence reads TGTGCCAGCAGCTTAAGGGCAGGTGTAAAGGCTTTCTTT. Extended through the reference TRBV7-3 and TRBJ1-1 proteins, this CDR3 yields the full variable domain: GAGVSQTPSNKVTEKGKYVELRCDPISGHTALYWYRQSLGQGPEFLIYFQGTGAADDSGLPNDRFFAVRPEGSVSTLKIQRTERGDSAVYLCASSLRAGVKAFFGQGTRLTVV.